This entry lists 26 T cell receptor beta chains sequenced from one sample in a study of type 1 regulatory T cells. TCRdb re-called the reads through MiXCR, storing one row per CDR3 protein. Of about 68,000 distinct CDR3 sequences detected, 63% appear once; the ten largest clones hold 6.5% to 8.5%. Their antigens are not known. Sequencing used cultured T cells, either the whole culture or a sorted T cell fraction (not recorded which). Subset denoted: Tr1-enriched cell product generated in vitro against host alloantigens. The source of these receptors is a human donor in good health.

The chain recombines TRBV10-2 with TRBJ2-5, with no clear D. The V end lost 6 bases, the J end lost 7 bases, and 18 bases lay between the germline ends. The V gene's germline CDR1 is WSHSY and CDR2 SAAADI. CDR3 length: 14 amino acids. CDR3 in amino acids: CASRGSAPQWTQYF. The CDR3 nucleotides are TGCGCCAGCAGGGGCAGTGCCCCCCAGTGGACCCAGTACTTC.

The chain recombines TRBV20-1 with TRBJ2-1; 12 bases map to TRBD2. After removal of 6 bases from V and 8 bases from J, the junction contained 8 bases not matched to a gene. The CDR3 contains 14 residues. Germline V gene data show CDR1 as DFQATT and CDR2 as SNEGSKA (reference sequence). The CDR3 DNA reads TGCAGTGCGGTTCTAGCGGGGGGGACTTATGAGCAGTTCTTC. The encoded protein is CSAVLAGGTYEQFF.

V gene TRBV27 combines with J gene TRBJ1-6; tentative D call: TRBD1 (5 bases). The CDR3 covers 16 residues. The V gene lost 10 bases and the J gene lost 5 bases, with 21 bases spanning the gap. CDR1 is MNHEY and CDR2 is SMNVEV in the germline V gene (reference sequence). The CDR3 DNA reads as TGTGCCACCAGACAGATCGGGGGACGGAATAATTCACCCCTCCACTTT. Translation: CATRQIGGRNNSPLHF.

DNA of the CDR3: TGTGCCACCAGTGACCCGACAGGAGAGAACACCGGGGAGCTGTTTTTT. The encoded protein is CATSDPTGENTGELFF. V is TRBV24-1 and J is TRBJ2-2, with D possibly being TRBD1 (6 bases). Germline V gene data show CDR1 as KGHDR and CDR2 as SFDVKD. Trimming stripped 4 bases from V and 1 base from J, with 12 bases between. This CDR3 is built from 16 residues.

This clonotype appeared a few times. The chain combines TRBV6-2 or TRBV6-3 with TRBJ2-5; D may be TRBD2 (5 bases). Germline lookup yields CDR1 MNHEY and CDR2 SVGEGT. There are 15 residues in the CDR3. Deletions cut 6 bases from V and 5 bases from J, with 19 bases between. This chain's CDR3 is CASSHLLGVQETQYF. CDR3 sequence (DNA): TGTGCCAGCAGCCACCTTCTCGGGGTGCAGGAGACCCAGTACTTC.

The chain recombines TRBV20-1 with TRBJ1-2; a possible D gene is TRBD1 (5 bases). Trimming cost V 5 bases and J 3 bases, with 16 bases left between them. This CDR3 comprises 14 residues. Germline CDR1 and CDR2: DFQATT and SNEGSKA (reference sequence). CDR3 loop: CSACCTGEDYGYTF. CDR3 DNA: TGCAGTGCTTGCTGTACGGGGGAGGACTATGGCTACACCTTC.

The chain couples TRBV19 to TRBJ2-1, with D maybe TRBD1 (6 bases). The V and J ends lost 10 bases and 2 bases respectively, with 15 bases between them. CDR3 length: 14 residues. From germline, CDR1 is LNHDA and CDR2 SQIVND (reference sequence). The CDR3 reads CATLQGAAYNEQFF. As DNA, the CDR3 is TGTGCCACCCTACAGGGCGCGGCCTACAATGAGCAGTTCTTC.

The CDR3 protein is CSARDSGQGTDTQYF. The CDR3 DNA sequence: TGCAGTGCTAGAGACTCGGGACAGGGGACAGATACGCAGTATTTT. The chain links TRBV20-1 to TRBJ2-3, with TRBD1 matching over 10 bases. Per germline, CDR1 DFQATT and CDR2 SNEGSKA (reference sequence). V shed 0 bases and J 3 bases; nucleotides not matched to a gene: 3. This CDR3 region has 15 residues.

Only a few counts were recorded for this clonotype. The chain joins TRBV19 to TRBJ1-5, with D tentatively TRBD1 (5 bases). This CDR3 has 15 residues. The V gene lost 5 bases and the J gene lost 11 bases, with 22 bases spanning the gap. The germline CDR1 and CDR2 sequences are LNHDA and SQIVND (reference sequence). The CDR3 DNA is TGTGCCAGTAGTCGACAGCCAAAACTCAGGACGGCCCAGCATTTT. Encoded protein: CASSRQPKLRTAQHF.

This clonotype appeared once. CDR3: CASRIRVSDEQYF. The CDR3 DNA sequence: TGTGCCAGCAGGATCAGGGTTTCCGACGAGCAGTACTTC. This rearrangement joins TRBV12-3 or TRBV12-4 to TRBJ2-7; the D gene is possibly TRBD1 (5 bases). V lost 6 bases, J lost 5 bases, and 14 bases lay in between. The CDR3 is 13 residues long.

This clonotype was recorded a few times. This chain links TRBV11-2 with TRBJ2-7, with TRBD2 matching 9 bases. Germline CDR1 SGHAT, CDR2 FQNNGV. The CDR3 covers 16 residues. The trim removed 5 bases at V and 3 bases at J, leaving 11 bases unmatched. The CDR3 loop reads CASSPLGGRDYYEQYF. For the CDR3, the DNA is TGTGCCAGCAGCCCGTTGGGCGGGAGGGATTACTACGAGCAGTACTTC.

This clonotype was counted a few times. V is TRBV30 and J is TRBJ1-1, with 9 bases aligning to TRBD1. The trim removed 1 base at V and 2 bases at J, leaving 5 bases unmatched. CDR3 length: 15 amino acids. CDR1 is GTSNPN and CDR2 is SVGIG in the germline V gene (reference sequence). Here the CDR3 DNA reads TGTGCCTGGAGTGGTGACAGGGGGAAAAACACTGAAGCTTTCTTT. Translating it yields CAWSGDRGKNTEAFF.

This clonotype was counted between two and nine times. This sequence joins TRBV5-1 and TRBJ2-2, with D tentatively TRBD1 (6 bases). The V end lost 4 bases, the J end lost 4 bases, and 14 bases lay between the germline ends. Germline CDR1 and CDR2: SGHRS and YFSETQ. The CDR3 is 15 residues long. CDR3 DNA sequence: TGCGCCAGCAGCCTAACAGGGACGGGCACCGGGGAGCTGTTTTTT. Amino acid sequence: CASSLTGTGTGELFF.

The V call is TRBV27, the J call TRBJ2-2, with D possibly being TRBD1 (5 bases). The germline V gene has CDR1 MNHEY and CDR2 SMNVEV (reference sequence). Between the trimmed V and J ends, which lost 0 bases and 7 bases, there was a span of 12 bases. This CDR3 is built from 15 residues. Here the CDR3 DNA reads TGTGCCAGCAGTTTATCGGGTCAGGGTGGCGGGGAGCTGTTTTTT. Translating it yields CASSLSGQGGGELFF.

The chain couples TRBV7-9 to TRBJ1-6; D is unclear. Germline lookup yields CDR1 SEHNR and CDR2 FQNEAQ (reference sequence). This CDR3 contains 17 residues. Trimming removed 5 bases from V and 8 bases from J, with 22 bases in between. CDR3: CASSPRAPTGVDSPLHF. CDR3 bases: TGTGCCAGCAGCCCAAGAGCGCCTACTGGGGTAGATTCACCCCTCCACTTT.

The V and J genes are TRBV5-1 and TRBJ2-5; no reliable D call. Germline V lookup: CDR1 SGHRS, CDR2 YFSETQ. V was shortened by 4 bases and J by 2 bases, with 9 bases between the two germline ends. The CDR3 loop spans 13 amino acids. CDR3 DNA sequence: TGCGCCAGCAGCGAACAGTTACAAGAGACCCAGTACTTC. Amino acid sequence: CASSEQLQETQYF.

J is TRBJ1-3 and V is TRBV24-1, with D uncertain. This CDR3 is 12 amino acids long. V was clipped by 4 bases and J by 4 bases, with 4 bases between them. Germline loops: CDR1 KGHDR, CDR2 SFDVKD. The CDR3 here is CATSDSGNTIYF. The DNA for the CDR3 is TGTGCCACCAGTGACTCAGGAAACACCATATATTTT.

V and J are TRBV7-9 and TRBJ2-3; D gene unclear. The CDR3 length is 13 residues. Germline V gives CDR1 SEHNR, CDR2 FQNEAQ (reference sequence). V was clipped by 3 bases and J by 5 bases, with 9 bases between them. The CDR3 loop is CASSFWGRDTQYF. The CDR3 coding sequence is TGTGCCAGCAGCTTCTGGGGTAGAGATACGCAGTATTTT.

This rearrangement joins TRBV20-1 to TRBJ2-1; D may be TRBD2 (6 bases). This CDR3 has 13 amino acids. Trimming removed 7 bases from V and 0 bases from J, with 10 bases in between. In germline, CDR1 is DFQATT, CDR2 SNEGSKA (reference sequence). The CDR3 protein is CSVPGSSYNEQFF. The CDR3 nucleotides are TGCAGTGTCCCCGGGAGCTCCTACAATGAGCAGTTCTTC.

The J gene is TRBJ2-5, the V gene TRBV6-2 or TRBV6-3; 7 bases are shared with TRBD1. The CDR3 totals 16 residues. The germline V gene has CDR1 MNHEY and CDR2 SVGEGT. Trimming took 5 bases from V and 3 from J; bases not matched to a gene: 12. CDR3 sequence (DNA): TGTGCCAGCAGTACCCGGACATGGGACAGAGAAGAGACCCAGTACTTC. Translating gives CASSTRTWDREETQYF.

V and J are TRBV5-4 and TRBJ2-3, with 12 bases identical to TRBD2. V lost 4 bases and J lost 4; bases outside the gene matches: 7. Germline V gives CDR1 SGHNT, CDR2 YYREEE (reference sequence). The CDR3 consists of 16 residues. The CDR3 bases are TGTGCCAGCAGCCCGACTAGCGGGAGAGGCCCAGATACGCAGTATTTT. This codes for CASSPTSGRGPDTQYF.

CDR3 amino acids: CASSQRRLGGYTF. The CDR3 DNA sequence: TGCGCCAGCAGCCAGAGAAGGTTGGGAGGCTACACCTTC. V is TRBV4-1 and J is TRBJ1-2; D remains unclear. From germline, CDR1 is MGHRA and CDR2 YSYEKL. V gave up 3 bases and J gave up 8 bases, with 13 bases separating them. CDR3 size: 13 residues.

The chain joins TRBV9 to TRBJ2-1; no clear D. Trimming removed 0 bases at V and 0 bases at J, with 4 bases between. This CDR3 is 14 amino acids long. Per the germline V gene, CDR1 is SGDLS and CDR2 is YYNGEE. The CDR3 here is CASSVGPSYNEQFF. The CDR3 DNA reads as TGTGCCAGCAGCGTAGGCCCCTCCTACAATGAGCAGTTCTTC. Combining the CDR3 with reference TRBV9 and TRBJ2-1 gives the whole variable domain DSGVTQTPKHLITATGQRVTLRCSPRSGDLSVYWYQQSLDQGLQFLIQYYNGEERAKGNILERFSAQQFPDLHSELNLSSLELGDSALYFCASSVGPSYNEQFFGPGTRLTVL.

V usage is TRBV5-1 and J usage is TRBJ1-1, with D unresolved. CDR3 size: 17 residues. The ends were cut back, 0 bases at V and 4 bases at J, with 19 bases in the middle. Germline CDR1 SGHRS, CDR2 YFSETQ. Written as DNA, the CDR3 is TGCGCCAGCAGCTTGGGAGCGTCAGACAATGGGATCACTGAAGCTTTCTTT. Its protein product is CASSLGASDNGITEAFF.

J is TRBJ2-3 and V is TRBV7-2; 9 nucleotides agree with TRBD2. Germline CDR1 reads SGHTA; CDR2 reads FQGNSA. The CDR3 is 14 amino acids. V lost 3 bases, J lost 5 bases, and 3 bases stayed unmatched. CDR3 loop: CASSLGLAEDTQYF. CDR3 bases: TGTGCCAGCAGCTTGGGACTAGCCGAAGATACGCAGTATTTT. The whole variable domain, remainder taken from reference TRBV7-2 and TRBJ2-3, is GAGVSQSPSNKVTEKGKDVELRCDPISGHTALYWYRQSLGQGLEFLIYFQGNSAPDKSGLPSDRFSAERTGGSVSTLTIQRTQQEDSAVYLCASSLGLAEDTQYFGPGTRLTVL.

This chain joins TRBV12-3 or TRBV12-4 and TRBJ1-1, with TRBD1 matching over 8 bases. The CDR3 spans 15 residues. With 4 bases clipped from V and 6 bases from J, the junction kept 10 bases outside the gene matches. CDR3 coding DNA: TGTGCCAGCAGTTCGCTTGGACAGGGAAAGGCTGAAGCTTTCTTT. This sequence encodes CASSSLGQGKAEAFF.